This section outlines one T cell receptor beta chain sequence together with its context. What it binds is unknown. TCRdb's copy holds only in-frame clones and misses some; the assay was immunoSEQ multiplex PCR. The data contain about 480,000 clones, approximately 79% of them singletons. It was some 96 million PBMCs that unsorted samples used for genomic DNA. These data belong to a study of shared clonotypes between healthy human individuals. Study outcomes and limitations: Specimens sampled were limited to blood, with tissue repertoires likely differing. What limited the represented genetic and exposure-history diversity was the small number of donors.

The germline V gene has CDR1 SGHKS and CDR2 YYEKEE (reference sequence). This CDR3 is built from 15 residues. Trimming removed 2 bases at V and 7 bases at J, with 16 bases between. The sequencing sample was made of PBMCs. This receptor was obtained from a woman aged 40 to 50 in good health. Some clones in this sample may be carry-over from other donors' samples. The chain is built from TRBV5-5 and TRBJ1-5; tentatively, D is TRBD1 (5 bases). The CDR3 nucleotides read TGTGCCAGCAGCTTCGAGAACCCGCAGGGACAGCCCCAGCATTTT. This sequence encodes CASSFENPQGQPQHF.